What follows are 7 T cell receptor beta chains derived from one specimen sequenced in a study of blood T cell repertoires in COVID-19. Some clones are missing from TCRdb's copy, which holds only in-frame ones; the method was immunoSEQ multiplex PCR. The repertoire includes roughly 100,000 clones, roughly 90% of them detected once, and approximately 3.5% sits in the top ten. Material: peripheral blood. Receptor source: a woman aged 55-69 years with acute or convalescent COVID-19.

The chain links TRBV28 to TRBJ1-3; weak D call: TRBD1 (5 bases). Germline CDR1 reads MDHEN; CDR2 reads SYDVKM. V was clipped by 3 bases and J by 4 bases, with 10 bases between them. CDR3 length: 14 amino acids. The CDR3 loop is CASSLGGSGNTIYF. The CDR3 DNA follows: TGTGCCAGCAGTTTGGGGGGATCCGGAAACACCATATATTTT.

The chain couples TRBV25-1 to TRBJ1-4, with D perhaps TRBD1 (6 bases). The V gene's germline CDR1 is MGHDK and CDR2 SYGVNS. Trimming cost V 6 bases and J 7 bases, with 12 bases left between them. The CDR3 totals 13 residues. CDR3 nucleotide sequence: TGTGCCAGCAGACAGGGACGTTTTGAAAAACTGTTTTTT. Protein: CASRQGRFEKLFF.

The chain combines TRBV5-1 with TRBJ2-1; D ambiguous. Trimming took 0 bases from V and 4 from J, leaving 11 bases between them. This CDR3 is 15 amino acids long. Per the germline V gene, CDR1 is SGHRS and CDR2 is YFSETQ. For the CDR3, the DNA is TGCGCCAGCAGCTTGGATGGTTTTCTATACAATGAGCAGTTCTTC. The encoded protein is CASSLDGFLYNEQFF.

The chain links TRBV5-1 to TRBJ2-7; the match to TRBD2 covers 9 bases. Unmatched junction bases numbered 4, after V lost 0 bases and J lost 3 bases. This CDR3 has 15 amino acids. Germline CDR1 is SGHRS and CDR2 is YFSETQ. The CDR3, as DNA: TGCGCCAGCAGCTTGGGGACTAGCGAGGTCTACGAGCAGTACGTC. It translates to CASSLGTSEVYEQYV.

The chain links TRBV3-1 (or the pseudogene TRBV3-2) to TRBJ1-2; D is undetermined. The germline CDR1 and CDR2 sequences are LGHDT and YNNKEL (reference sequence). This CDR3 contains 13 residues. The ends were cut back, 5 bases at V and 5 bases at J, with 12 bases in the middle. CDR3 in amino acids: CASSTPSIYGYTF. CDR3 DNA sequence: TGTGCCAGCAGCACCCCGAGCATTTATGGCTACACCTTC.

The chain couples TRBV6-5 to TRBJ1-2; 9 bases align to TRBD1. V lost 6 bases and J lost 2; bases outside the gene matches: 4. There are 14 residues in the CDR3. Germline V gene sequence: CDR1 MNHEY, CDR2 SVGAGI. CDR3 bases: TGTGCCAGCAGAACCGGGACAGGGAACTATGGCTACACCTTC. Amino acid sequence: CASRTGTGNYGYTF.

The gene calls are TRBV18 and TRBJ2-6; 9 bases are a match to TRBD1. The trim removed 5 bases at V and 0 bases at J, leaving 5 bases unmatched. The CDR3 runs 17 residues. Germline assignment: CDR1 KGHSH and CDR2 LQKENI. The CDR3 sequence is CASSSGTGSSGANVLTF. The CDR3 coding sequence is TGTGCCAGCTCATCCGGGACAGGGAGCTCTGGGGCCAACGTCCTGACTTTC.